Below, 21 T cell receptor beta chains from the same sample are listed, as sequenced in a study of CD8+ T cells in alopecia areata. After isolation, RNA underwent reverse transcription to generate cDNA as the sequencing template. The repertoire was sequenced with immunoSEQ multiplex PCR; TCRdb's copy has only in-frame clones and lacks some. The table lists roughly 220,000 clones, 66% of them singletons, with 1.2% in the top ten. As for treatment: oral pan-JAK inhibitor, 5-10 mg twice daily. The sample was CD4+ T cells sorted from blood, taken between weeks 43 and 45, from a patient treated with tofacitinib. The receptor set was obtained from a human donor with alopecia areata.

The chain couples TRBV6-5 to TRBJ1-2; no firm D call. The CDR3 consists of 15 residues. V was clipped by 2 bases and J by 4 bases, with 14 bases between them. The germline V gene encodes CDR1 MNHEY and CDR2 SVGAGI. CDR3 residues: CASSYQGAPVYGYTF. As DNA, the CDR3 is TGTGCCAGCAGTTACCAAGGCGCTCCGGTCTATGGCTACACCTTC.

This chain connects TRBV29-1 to TRBJ2-7; D ambiguous. Trimming stripped 6 bases from V and 5 bases from J, with 11 bases between. Per germline, CDR1 SQVTM and CDR2 ANQGSEA. The CDR3 runs to 11 residues. The CDR3 DNA follows: TGCAGCGTCGCCTTAGGGAACGAGCAGTACTTC. Protein: CSVALGNEQYF.

V and J are TRBV5-6 and TRBJ1-6, with 8 bases lining up with TRBD1. In germline, CDR1 is SGHDT, CDR2 YYEEEE. V was clipped by 4 bases and J by 5 bases; unmatched bases: 8. CDR3 size: 16 residues. CDR3 sequence: CASSLRTGSNNSPLHF. CDR3 nucleotide sequence: TGTGCCAGCAGCCTTCGGACAGGGTCCAATAATTCACCCCTCCACTTT. Supplemented by reference TRBV5-6 and TRBJ1-6, the full variable domain reads DAGVTQSPTHLIKTRGQQVTLRCSPKSGHDTVSWYQQALGQGPQFIFQYYEEEERQRGNFPDRFSGHQFPNYSSELNVNALLLGDSALYLCASSLRTGSNNSPLHFGNGTRLTVT.

This clone was picked up one time. The gene calls are TRBV30 and TRBJ1-2; D is unresolved. Trimming removed 4 bases from V and 4 bases from J, with 10 bases in between. The CDR3 is 12 amino acids. CDR1 is GTSNPN, CDR2 SVGIG, per germline (reference sequence). CDR3 region: CAWNGPGYGYTF. The DNA for the CDR3 is TGTGCCTGGAACGGACCGGGCTATGGCTACACCTTC.

The J gene is TRBJ2-3, the V gene TRBV4-1; 9 bases are shared with TRBD2. The germline V gene has CDR1 MGHRA and CDR2 YSYEKL. Trimming cost V 0 bases and J 2 bases; bases outside gene matches: 6. The CDR3 runs to 17 residues. CDR3 sequence: CASSQDPQRGVTDTQYF. Here the CDR3 DNA reads TGCGCCAGCAGCCAAGATCCCCAGCGGGGGGTCACAGATACGCAGTATTTT.

The chain carries TRBV29-1 and TRBJ1-1, with D unresolved. The CDR3 covers 14 residues. Germline CDR1 SQVTM, CDR2 ANQGSEA. Trimming cost V 4 bases and J 1 base, with 13 bases left between them. The CDR3 DNA sequence: TGCAGCGTTGGAGGGCGTCTTTCGAACACTGAAGCTTTCTTT. This gives the protein CSVGGRLSNTEAFF.

This chain connects TRBV5-1 to TRBJ2-3; D assignment may be TRBD1 or TRBD2 (5 bases each). The germline V gene has CDR1 SGHRS and CDR2 YFSETQ. V lost 6 bases and J lost 4, with 21 bases in between. This CDR3 spans 16 amino acids. CDR3 sequence reads: CASKPGPLARADTQYF. In DNA form, the CDR3 reads TGCGCCAGCAAGCCTGGTCCCCTAGCCAGGGCAGATACGCAGTATTTT.

The rearrangement uses TRBV10-3 and TRBJ1-2; D remains ambiguous. CDR1 and CDR2 from the germline V gene are ENHRY and SYGVKD. This CDR3 contains 13 residues. The V end lost 4 bases, the J end lost 11 bases, and 17 bases lay between the germline ends. In DNA form, the CDR3 reads TGTGCCATCAGTGGAACAAGAGGCGGTTCGTACACCTTC. It translates to CAISGTRGGSYTF.

The chain is built from TRBV7-2 and TRBJ1-2, with a tentative D call TRBD1 (5 bases). The CDR3 covers 13 residues. In germline, CDR1 is SGHTA, CDR2 FQGNSA. V lost 3 bases and J 8 bases, leaving 13 bases between the germline ends. The CDR3 here is CASSLRGPRGYTF. The CDR3 bases are TGTGCCAGCAGCTTGAGGGGCCCAAGGGGCTACACCTTC.

This chain connects TRBV29-1 to TRBJ2-1; 8 bases match TRBD2. With 1 base clipped from V and 7 bases from J, the junction kept 9 bases outside the gene matches. This CDR3 comprises 15 residues. Germline CDR1 is SQVTM and CDR2 is ANQGSEA. The CDR3 protein is CSVEGLGTRFNEQFF. The CDR3 bases are TGCAGCGTTGAAGGTTTAGGGACTAGATTTAATGAGCAGTTCTTC.

The chain employs TRBV5-1 and TRBJ2-1; 14 bases fit TRBD2. V was pared by 4 bases and J by 5 bases, with 8 bases of the junction left unmatched. The V gene's germline CDR1 is SGHRS and CDR2 YFSETQ. The CDR3 covers 17 residues. This CDR3 is CASSPGLAGGTNNEQFF. DNA for the CDR3: TGCGCCAGCAGCCCTGGACTAGCGGGGGGAACCAACAATGAGCAGTTCTTC.

This clone has only a few counts. The chain has TRBV5-5 and TRBJ1-1; 9 bases are a match to TRBD1. Germline V gene lookup returns CDR1 SGHKS and CDR2 YYEKEE (reference sequence). Trimming took 5 bases from V and 1 from J; bases not matched to a gene: 9. The CDR3 is made up of 16 amino acids. CDR3 loop: CASRTGQGLGNTEAFF. CDR3 in DNA: TGTGCCAGCAGAACCGGACAGGGGTTGGGGAACACTGAAGCTTTCTTT.

The V call is TRBV7-2, the J call TRBJ1-5, with D perhaps matching TRBD1 (6 bases). CDR1 and CDR2 from the germline V gene are SGHTA and FQGNSA. The CDR3 sequence is 17 residues long. The V end lost 4 bases, the J end lost 4 bases, and 20 bases lay between the germline ends. The CDR3 protein is CASSSRDPGTLNQPQHF. The CDR3 DNA sequence: TGTGCCAGCAGCTCACGAGATCCCGGGACACTTAATCAGCCCCAGCATTTT.

Details on this clone: The conserved phenylalanine or tryptophan is not found at the CDR3 terminus, so this likely reflects a read error. It is unclear where the CDR3 begins or ends on the DNA, so no DNA is shown, and the CDR3 is as TCRdb lists it. The chain combines TRBV5-1 with TRBJ1-1. The CDR3 region is 9 residues in length, termini included. From germline, CDR1 is SGHRS and CDR2 YFSETQ. The CDR3 is CASSPGRGG.

A few counts support this clone. V gene TRBV6-5 combines with J gene TRBJ1-4; D not resolved. The ends were cut back, 6 bases at V and 0 bases at J, with 11 bases in the middle. Germline CDR1 MNHEY, CDR2 SVGAGI. The CDR3 has 15 amino acids. The CDR3 DNA sequence: TGTGCCAGCAGCCCACGGCGCACAACTAATGAAAAACTGTTTTTT. It yields the protein CASSPRRTTNEKLFF.

The genes are TRBV19 and TRBJ2-7; D tentatively fits TRBD1 or TRBD2 (5 bases each). The V gene lost 2 bases and the J gene lost 7 bases, with 15 bases spanning the gap. Germline loops: CDR1 LNHDA, CDR2 SQIVND (reference sequence). CDR3 length: 14 residues. This CDR3 is CASSIPGTGFEQYF. The CDR3 DNA sequence: TGTGCCAGTAGTATACCCGGGACCGGATTTGAGCAGTACTTC.

There are a few counts of this clone. The rearrangement uses TRBV11-2 and TRBJ2-1; D unresolved. Germline CDR1 is SGHAT and CDR2 is FQNNGV. This CDR3 has 16 residues. V was pared by 7 bases and J by 10 bases, with 26 bases between. CDR3 sequence: CASTEVWLPLSTEQFF. The CDR3 region has the DNA TGTGCCAGCACCGAAGTCTGGCTCCCCTTATCGACGGAGCAGTTCTTC.

This clone was observed once. The V gene is TRBV4-3, the J gene TRBJ2-5, with TRBD2 matching 9 bases. V was clipped by 1 base and J by 2 bases; unmatched bases: 5. Germline V CDR1 and CDR2: LGHNA, YSLEER. The CDR3 is 16 residues long. CDR3 amino acids: CASSQGSGGLQETQYF. CDR3 nucleotide sequence: TGCGCCAGCAGCCAAGGTAGCGGGGGACTTCAAGAGACCCAGTACTTC.

This sequence joins TRBV4-3 and TRBJ1-2; the D gene is possibly TRBD1 (6 bases). Trimming stripped 0 bases from V and 8 bases from J, with 13 bases between. The CDR3 loop spans 14 amino acids. The germline V gene has CDR1 LGHNA and CDR2 YSLEER. In DNA, the CDR3 is TGCGCCAGCAGCCAAGATTCCGCAGGGGTCGGCTACACCTTC. It is translated as CASSQDSAGVGYTF.

The J gene is TRBJ2-5, the V gene TRBV15, with 7 bases lining up with TRBD2. Germline assignment: CDR1 LNHNV and CDR2 YYDKDF (reference sequence). There are 15 residues in the CDR3. Unmatched junction bases numbered 9, after V lost 3 bases and J lost 5 bases. CDR3 protein: CATSRSPGGGETQYF. The CDR3 DNA is TGTGCCACCAGCAGGAGCCCCGGGGGAGGGGAGACCCAGTACTTC.

This clone was seen ten or more times. The rearrangement joins TRBV27 to TRBJ2-2; D possibly matches TRBD1 or TRBD2 (6 bases each). The CDR3 is made up of 14 amino acids. Trimming cost V 0 bases and J 7 bases, with 9 bases left between them. CDR1 is MNHEY, CDR2 SMNVEV, per germline (reference sequence). This CDR3 reads CASSLSRGVGELFF. DNA of the CDR3: TGTGCCAGCAGTTTATCTAGGGGGGTCGGGGAGCTGTTTTTT.